The 21 T cell receptor beta chains given below trace back to one sample, sequenced in a study of shared clonotypes between healthy human individuals. Produced via immunoSEQ multiplex PCR; TCRdb's table is partial and in-frame only. The table lists over a million clones, 75% of them singletons, with nearly 1.5% in the top ten. Sequenced: memory CD4+ T cells sorted from blood. Subset defined: CD45RA-negative fraction. These receptors all come from a man aged 18 to 30 in good health.

This clone was seen once. CDR3 sequence (DNA): TGTGCCAGCAGCTCCCTGGGACAGGGAACTGAAGCTTTCTTT. Its translation: CASSSLGQGTEAFF. This chain connects TRBV7-2 to TRBJ1-1, with TRBD1 matching 9 bases. This CDR3 comprises 14 residues. The ends lost 4 bases at V and 5 bases at J; junction bases unmatched: 5. Germline CDR1 is SGHTA and CDR2 is FQGNSA.

The rearrangement links TRBV6-6 to TRBJ1-6, with a possible D match to TRBD1 (5 bases). V dropped 6 bases and J dropped 4 bases, with 13 bases sitting between them. This CDR3 contains 15 residues. From germline, CDR1 is MNHNY and CDR2 SVGAGI (reference sequence). CDR3 DNA: TGTGCCAGCAGGGACACCGACTCGTATAATTCACCCCTCCACTTT. Its translation is CASRDTDSYNSPLHF.

The V gene is TRBV5-6, the J gene TRBJ2-1; TRBD1 agrees at 9 bases. V shed 4 bases, J shed 7 bases, and the junction held 9 bases outside the gene matches. The CDR3 sequence is 15 residues long. The V gene's germline CDR1 is SGHDT and CDR2 YYEEEE. DNA for the CDR3: TGTGCCAGCAGCCCCCCGGACAGGGGAAGGAATGAGCAGTTCTTC. Its protein product is CASSPPDRGRNEQFF.

The rearrangement joins TRBV5-1 to TRBJ2-2; no firm D call. This CDR3 has 11 residues. The germline V gene has CDR1 SGHRS and CDR2 YFSETQ. V was pared by 4 bases and J by 6 bases, with 4 bases between. CDR3 residues: CASSPPGELFF. CDR3 in DNA: TGCGCCAGCAGCCCCCCCGGGGAGCTGTTTTTT. The whole variable domain, remainder taken from reference TRBV5-1 and TRBJ2-2, is KAGVTQTPRYLIKTRGQQVTLSCSPISGHRSVSWYQQTPGQGLQFLFEYFSETQRNKGNFPGRFSGRQFSNSRSEMNVSTLELGDSALYLCASSPPGELFFGEGSRLTVL.

A remark on this clone: A much more abundant neighbour one base away suggests this may be a read error. Distinct nucleotide sequences in the sample also encode this CDR3. The chain recombines TRBV5-1 with TRBJ1-2; D gene uncertain. This CDR3 is 13 amino acids long. CDR1 is SGHRS and CDR2 is YFSETQ in the germline V gene. CDR3 residues: CASSLSRFGGYTF. CDR3 nucleotide sequence: TGCGCCAGCAGCTTGTCTCGCTTTGGTGGCTACACTTTC. The whole variable domain, filled in from reference TRBV5-1 and TRBJ1-2, reads KAGVTQTPRYLIKTRGQQVTLSCSPISGHRSVSWYQQTPGQGLQFLFEYFSETQRNKGNFPGRFSGRQFSNSRSEMNVSTLELGDSALYLCASSLSRFGGYTFGSGTRLTVV.

This clone appeared a few times. The chain recombines TRBV27 with TRBJ1-5, with 7 bases aligning to TRBD1. The ends lost 4 bases at V and 4 bases at J; junction bases unmatched: 7. CDR3 length: 15 amino acids. The germline CDR1 and CDR2 sequences are MNHEY and SMNVEV (reference sequence). Here the CDR3 reads CASSSRGLRNQPQHF. DNA of the CDR3: TGTGCCAGCAGTTCTAGGGGGCTTCGGAATCAGCCCCAGCATTTT.

This chain links TRBV5-1 with TRBJ2-3; no clear D. Germline CDR1 is SGHRS and CDR2 is YFSETQ. The ends were cut back, 4 bases at V and 6 bases at J, with 15 bases in the middle. The CDR3 is made up of 14 amino acids. The CDR3 protein is CASSAGKGKDTQYF. The CDR3 coding sequence is TGCGCCAGCAGCGCCGGCAAGGGAAAGGATACGCAGTATTTT.

V gene TRBV10-3 combines with J gene TRBJ2-7; a possible D gene is TRBD1 (5 bases). CDR3 length equals 15 residues. Between the trimmed V and J ends, which lost 0 bases and 3 bases, there was a span of 12 bases. Germline V gene lookup returns CDR1 ENHRY and CDR2 SYGVKD. CDR3 nucleotide sequence: TGTGCCATCAGTGAGTCGGCGGACATTTACTACGAGCAGTACTTC. Protein product: CAISESADIYYEQYF.

In its sample, this clone was seen once. This chain connects TRBV5-1 to TRBJ2-7; 7 bases align to TRBD2. CDR1 is SGHRS, CDR2 YFSETQ, per germline. This CDR3 spans 15 amino acids. J lost 2 bases, V lost 0 bases, and 5 bases had no gene match. This chain's CDR3 is CASSLGSSGTYEQYF. In DNA form, the CDR3 reads TGCGCCAGCAGCTTGGGGTCTAGCGGAACCTACGAGCAGTACTTC.

This sequence joins TRBV11-2 and TRBJ2-1; a possible D gene is TRBD2 (5 bases). Germline CDR1 is SGHAT and CDR2 is FQNNGV. The CDR3 has 16 residues. V lost 4 bases and J 0 bases, leaving 13 bases between the germline ends. This CDR3 reads CASSWTGKSSYNEQFF. CDR3 DNA sequence: TGTGCCAGCAGCTGGACGGGAAAGAGCTCCTACAATGAGCAGTTCTTC.

To note about this clone: Possible read error: a much larger clone is one base away. The chain uses TRBV11-3 and TRBJ2-2; the D gene is possibly TRBD2 (6 bases). V lost 3 bases and J lost 4, with 6 bases in between. From germline, CDR1 is SGHNT and CDR2 YENEEA. The CDR3 is made up of 13 amino acids. Here the CDR3 reads CASSFGGTGELFF. For the CDR3, the DNA is TGTGCCAGCAGCTTCGGGGGCACCGGGGAGCTGTTTTTT. The whole variable domain, filled in from reference TRBV11-3 and TRBJ2-2, reads EAGVVQSPRYKIIEKKQPVAFWCNPISGHNTLYWYLQNLGQGPELLIRYENEEAVDDSQLPKDRFSAERLKGVDSTLKIQPAELGDSAVYLCASSFGGTGELFFGEGSRLTVL.

The CDR3: CAISVGRNDNSPLHF. The CDR3, as DNA: TGTGCCATCAGTGTAGGACGGAATGATAATTCACCCCTCCACTTT. The V call is TRBV10-3, the J call TRBJ1-6; no definite D call. The CDR3 is made up of 15 amino acids. Germline V gene lookup returns CDR1 ENHRY and CDR2 SYGVKD. V was pared by 4 bases and J by 5 bases, with 12 bases between.

The chain is built from TRBV9 and TRBJ1-2, with D perhaps TRBD1 (5 bases). The V and J ends lost 3 bases and 0 bases respectively, with 12 bases between them. Looked up from germline, CDR1 is SGDLS and CDR2 is YYNGEE. The CDR3 has 15 amino acids. CDR3 protein: CASSARDGANYGYTF. CDR3 coding DNA: TGTGCCAGCAGCGCCCGGGACGGAGCTAACTATGGCTACACCTTC.

For the CDR3, the DNA is TGCGCCAGCAGCTCTTCGGGACAGGTGGACACTGAAGCTTTCTTT. Its translation is CASSSSGQVDTEAFF. The chain combines TRBV5-1 with TRBJ1-1, with 8 nucleotides matching TRBD1. V shed 3 bases, J shed 3 bases, and the junction held 7 bases outside the gene matches. CDR1 is SGHRS and CDR2 is YFSETQ in the germline V gene. There are 15 residues in the CDR3.

This clone has ten or more counts. This sequence joins TRBV19 and TRBJ2-5; no firm D call. Between the trimmed V and J ends, which lost 4 bases and 5 bases, there was a span of 11 bases. The germline V gene encodes CDR1 LNHDA and CDR2 SQIVND (reference sequence). The CDR3 has 13 residues. DNA of the CDR3: TGTGCCAGTAGTAAAGGGTATCGCGAGACCCAGTACTTC. Translating gives CASSKGYRETQYF.

V is TRBV11-2 and J is TRBJ2-1; the D gene is possibly TRBD2 (5 bases). The germline CDR1 and CDR2 sequences are SGHAT and FQNNGV. CDR3 length: 13 residues. Trimming removed 4 bases from V and 5 bases from J, with 9 bases in between. The CDR3, as DNA: TGTGCCAGCAGCTGGGCCGGGAACAATGAGCAGTTCTTC. This sequence encodes CASSWAGNNEQFF.

This chain connects TRBV2 to TRBJ2-1; D gene unclear. Germline-derived CDR1 and CDR2 are SNHLY and FYNNEI. The length of the CDR3 is 11 residues. V shed 1 base and J shed 9 bases, with 4 bases lying between them. CDR3 in DNA: TGTGCCAGCAGTGAAGTGGGTGAGCAGTTCTTC. The encoded protein is CASSEVGEQFF. The full variable domain, completed using reference TRBV2 and TRBJ2-1, is EPEVTQTPSHQVTQMGQEVILRCVPISNHLYFYWYRQILGQKVEFLVSFYNNEISEKSEIFDDQFSVERPDGSNFTLKIRSTKLEDSAMYFCASSEVGEQFFGPGTRLTVL.

The CDR3 loop reads CASSPRLAGVSEQFF. The CDR3 DNA is TGTGCCAGCAGCCCTAGGCTAGCGGGAGTTAGTGAGCAGTTCTTC. This rearrangement joins TRBV7-9 to TRBJ2-1; 10 nucleotides line up with TRBD2. V was pared by 5 bases and J by 9 bases, with 10 bases of the junction left unmatched. This CDR3 region has 15 residues. CDR1 and CDR2 from the germline V gene are SEHNR and FQNEAQ (reference sequence).

The J gene is TRBJ1-3, the V gene TRBV18, with TRBD1 matching over 7 bases. CDR1 and CDR2 from the germline V gene are KGHSH and LQKENI. The V gene end was trimmed by 2 bases and the J gene end by 0 bases; junction bases not matched to a gene: 7. CDR3 length: 17 amino acids. The CDR3 sequence is CASSPAGTVFSGNTIYF. The CDR3 bases are TGTGCCAGCTCACCAGCCGGGACAGTGTTCTCTGGAAACACCATATATTTT. The complete variable domain, with remaining parts taken from reference TRBV18 and TRBJ1-3, reads NAGVMQNPRHLVRRRGQEARLRCSPMKGHSHVYWYRQLPEEGLKFMVYLQKENIIDESGMPKERFSAEFPKEGPSILRIQQVVRGDSAAYFCASSPAGTVFSGNTIYFGEGSWLTVV.

V usage is TRBV6-4 and J usage is TRBJ2-3; 8 nucleotides match TRBD2. Germline CDR1 and CDR2: MRHNA and SNTAGT. V lost 4 bases, J lost 5 bases, and 8 bases stayed unmatched. This CDR3 spans 15 amino acids. The CDR3 DNA follows: TGTGCCAGCAGTGCAGCGGGGGTAGTGGGAGATACGCAGTATTTT. As protein: CASSAAGVVGDTQYF.

This clone was counted many times. CDR3 bases: TGTGCCAGCAGGCCTAAAGGCGCCGCCCCTGGCAATCAGCCCCAGCATTTT. Its protein is CASRPKGAAPGNQPQHF. The chain recombines TRBV28 with TRBJ1-5, with D unresolved. Trimming took off 6 bases at V and 2 bases at J, with 20 bases between the two ends. CDR3 length: 17 residues. Germline lookup yields CDR1 MDHEN and CDR2 SYDVKM.